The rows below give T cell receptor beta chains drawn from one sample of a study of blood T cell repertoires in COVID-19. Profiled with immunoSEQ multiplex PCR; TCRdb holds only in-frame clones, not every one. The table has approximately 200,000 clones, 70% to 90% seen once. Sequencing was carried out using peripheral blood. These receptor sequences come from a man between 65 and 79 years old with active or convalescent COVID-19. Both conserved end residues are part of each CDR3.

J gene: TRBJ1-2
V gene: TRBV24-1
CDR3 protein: CATSEGGNYGYTF

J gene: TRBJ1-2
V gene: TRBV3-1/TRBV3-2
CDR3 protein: CASSRPGGVNYGYTF

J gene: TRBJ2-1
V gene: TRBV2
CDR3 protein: CASSAYRGPISEQFF

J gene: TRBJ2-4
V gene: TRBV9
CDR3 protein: CASSVASGPLAKNIQYF

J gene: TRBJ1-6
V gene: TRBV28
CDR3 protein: CASRDGQAVSPLHF

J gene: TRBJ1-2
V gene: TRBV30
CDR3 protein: CACSPPPGQGPYGYTF

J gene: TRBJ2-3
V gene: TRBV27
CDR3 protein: CASSLLNRGFSNTDTQYF

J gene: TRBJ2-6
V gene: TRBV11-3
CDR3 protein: CASSPRRGANVLTF

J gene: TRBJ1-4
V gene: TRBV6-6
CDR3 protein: CASRPGTGNEKLFF

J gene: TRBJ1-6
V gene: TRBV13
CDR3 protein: CASSDRAGNSPLHF

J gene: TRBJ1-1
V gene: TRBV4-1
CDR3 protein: CASSQREAGNTEAFF

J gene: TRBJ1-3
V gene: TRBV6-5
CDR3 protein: CASSYTGSGNTIYF

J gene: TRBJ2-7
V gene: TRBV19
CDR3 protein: CASSSDRGSVYEQYF

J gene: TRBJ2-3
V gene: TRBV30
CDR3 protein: CAWSGTSGSEDTQYF

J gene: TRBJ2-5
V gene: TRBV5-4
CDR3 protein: CASSQDRGETQYF

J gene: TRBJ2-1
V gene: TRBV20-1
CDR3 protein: CSASSARGVVDEQFF

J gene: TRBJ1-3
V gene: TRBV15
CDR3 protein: CATSRSRGGGNTIYF

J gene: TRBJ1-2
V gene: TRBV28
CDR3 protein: CASSLVAGGPSFF

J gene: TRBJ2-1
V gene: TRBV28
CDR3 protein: CASSHRDRVGFF

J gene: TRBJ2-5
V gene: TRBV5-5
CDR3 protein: CASSFASQGTQYF

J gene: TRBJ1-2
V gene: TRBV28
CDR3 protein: CASSSGQGVYYGYTF

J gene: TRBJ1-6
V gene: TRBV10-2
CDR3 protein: CASMQGGGMNSPLHF

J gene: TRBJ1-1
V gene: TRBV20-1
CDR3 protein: CSARAGEAFF

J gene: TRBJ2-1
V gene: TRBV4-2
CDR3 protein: CASSQGHTSGGYNEQFF

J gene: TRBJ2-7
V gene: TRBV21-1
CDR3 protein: CASSTYRDSSYEQYF

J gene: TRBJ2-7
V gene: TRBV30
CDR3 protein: CAWRGTGNPYEQYF

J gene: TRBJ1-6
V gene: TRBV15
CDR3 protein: CATSRNTGMKSPLHF

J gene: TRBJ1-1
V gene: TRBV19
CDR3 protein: CASSVVAGQGRTEAFF

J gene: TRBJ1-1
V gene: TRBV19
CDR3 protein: CASSNPTGLTEAFF

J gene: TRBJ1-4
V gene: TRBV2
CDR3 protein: CASSWDRGYEKLFF

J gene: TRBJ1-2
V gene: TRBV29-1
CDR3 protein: CSVEVAPRGYTF

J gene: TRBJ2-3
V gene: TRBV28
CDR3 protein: CASFQGVAGGSTDTQYF

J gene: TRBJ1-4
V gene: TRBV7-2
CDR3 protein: CASRSGGINEKLFF

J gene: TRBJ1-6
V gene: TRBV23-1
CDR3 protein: CASSHPDRETYNSPLHF

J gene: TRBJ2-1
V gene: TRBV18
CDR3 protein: CASSPRGAGNNEQFF

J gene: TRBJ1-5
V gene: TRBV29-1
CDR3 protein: CSAGGGNQPQHF

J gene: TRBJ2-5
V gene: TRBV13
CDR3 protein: CASSPNRDRGQETQYF

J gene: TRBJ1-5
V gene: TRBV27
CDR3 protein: CASSPRLGQVGGYSNQPQHF

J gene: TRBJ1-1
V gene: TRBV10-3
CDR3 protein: CAITSGVALNTEAFF

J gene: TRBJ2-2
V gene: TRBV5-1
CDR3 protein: CASSWDRNTGELFF

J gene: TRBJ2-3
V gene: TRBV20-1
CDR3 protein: CSAPVDTQYF

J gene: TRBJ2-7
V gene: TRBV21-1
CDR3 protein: CASSKSHRAYEQYF

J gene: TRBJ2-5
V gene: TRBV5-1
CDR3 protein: CASSPGGSGRNLGTQYF

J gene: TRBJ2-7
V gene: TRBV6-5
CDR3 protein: CASGLRGQGTYEQYF

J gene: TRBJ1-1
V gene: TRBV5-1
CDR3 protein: CASSTDRLGTEAFF

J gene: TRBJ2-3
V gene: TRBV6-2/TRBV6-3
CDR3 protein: CASSYERGWPDTQYF

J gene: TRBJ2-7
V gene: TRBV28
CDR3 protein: CASSQTTEYSYEQYF

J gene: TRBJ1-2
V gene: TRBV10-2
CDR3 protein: CASSEVGTGSYGYTF

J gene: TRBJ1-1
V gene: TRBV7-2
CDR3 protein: CASSTRVFGTEAFF

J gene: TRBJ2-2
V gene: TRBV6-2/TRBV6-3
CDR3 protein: CASSHRGPYTGELFF

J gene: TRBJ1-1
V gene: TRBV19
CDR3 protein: CASSPGDRSTEAFF

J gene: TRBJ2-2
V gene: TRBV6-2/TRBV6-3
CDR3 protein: CASSRTGAWGRTGELFF

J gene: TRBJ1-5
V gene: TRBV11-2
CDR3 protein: CASSLGGGPQHF

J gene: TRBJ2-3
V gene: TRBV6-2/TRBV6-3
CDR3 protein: CASSYPLGAMDTDTQYF

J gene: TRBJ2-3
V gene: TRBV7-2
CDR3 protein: CASSLEVLAGVKDTQYF

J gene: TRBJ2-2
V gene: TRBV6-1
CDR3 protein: CASSAVGQASTGELFF

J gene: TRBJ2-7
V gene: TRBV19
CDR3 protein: CASSLTGRDSYEQYF